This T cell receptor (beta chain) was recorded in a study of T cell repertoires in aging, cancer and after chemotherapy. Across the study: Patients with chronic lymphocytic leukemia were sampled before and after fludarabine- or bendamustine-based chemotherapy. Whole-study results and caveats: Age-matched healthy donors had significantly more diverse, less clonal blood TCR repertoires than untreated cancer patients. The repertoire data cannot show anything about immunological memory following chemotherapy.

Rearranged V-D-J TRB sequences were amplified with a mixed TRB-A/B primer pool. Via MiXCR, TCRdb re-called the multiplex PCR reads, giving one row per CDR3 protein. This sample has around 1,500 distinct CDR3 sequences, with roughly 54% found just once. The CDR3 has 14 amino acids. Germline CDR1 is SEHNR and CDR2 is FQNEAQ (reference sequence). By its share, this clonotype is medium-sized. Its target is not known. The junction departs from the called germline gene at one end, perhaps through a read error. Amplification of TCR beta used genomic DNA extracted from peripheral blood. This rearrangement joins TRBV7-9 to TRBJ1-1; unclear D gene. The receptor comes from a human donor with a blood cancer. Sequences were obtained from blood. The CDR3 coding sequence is TGTGCCAGCAGCTCAGTTATGGGAAGTTGGACGGGCCCCTGG. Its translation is CASSSVMGSWTGPW.